The present TCR beta chain was sequenced within a study of T-cell reconstitution after alpha-beta-depleted transplantation in children. Whole-study results and caveats: Reportedly, only several hundred clones from non-depleted graft cells drove alpha-beta T-cell counts at about two months. From surviving recipient T cells and thymic progenitors came the high day-60 TCRbeta diversity observed in some patients. T cells produced anew were the main source of T-cell counts and diversity one year after transplant.

The authors prepared the TCRbeta library with unique molecular identifiers. One entry per CDR3 protein results from TCRdb running MiXCR on the PCR reads. The sample includes around 700,000 distinct CDR3 sequences, about an eighth of them seen just once. In the case of this clonotype: Its antigen is unknown.

The CDR3 sequence is 16 residues long. Per the germline V gene, CDR1 is MGHRA and CDR2 is YSYEKL. Trimming shortened V by 3 bases and J by 4 bases, and 15 bases separated the two germline ends. The source material was PBMCs, sampled before TCRalphabeta/CD19-depleted stem cell transplant. This chain links TRBV4-1 with TRBJ2-2; D tentatively fits TRBD1 or TRBD2 (5 bases each). This sequence originates from a girl aged 2-15 years with congenital amegakaryocytic thrombocytopenia, due to receive a stem cell transplant. CDR3 bases: TGCGCCAGCAGCCATCCCGGCCAGGGAGTCACCGGGGAGCTGTTTTTT. As protein: CASSHPGQGVTGELFF.